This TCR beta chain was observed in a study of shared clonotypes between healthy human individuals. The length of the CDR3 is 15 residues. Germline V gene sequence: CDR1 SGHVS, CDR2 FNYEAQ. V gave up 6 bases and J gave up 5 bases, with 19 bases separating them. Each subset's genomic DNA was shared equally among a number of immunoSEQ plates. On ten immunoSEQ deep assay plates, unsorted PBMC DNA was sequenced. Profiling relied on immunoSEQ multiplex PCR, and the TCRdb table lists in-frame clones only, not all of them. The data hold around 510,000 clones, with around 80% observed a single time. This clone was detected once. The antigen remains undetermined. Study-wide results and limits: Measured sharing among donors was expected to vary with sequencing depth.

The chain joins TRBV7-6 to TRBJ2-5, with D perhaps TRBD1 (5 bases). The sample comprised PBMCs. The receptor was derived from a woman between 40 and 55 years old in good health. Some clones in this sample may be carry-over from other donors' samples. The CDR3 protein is CASRPAGHPGETQYF. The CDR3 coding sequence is TGTGCCAGCAGGCCGGCCGGACATCCAGGCGAGACCCAGTACTTC.